These T cell receptor beta chains were read from a single sample in a study of shared clonotypes between healthy human individuals. Sequencing used immunoSEQ multiplex PCR; TCRdb keeps in-frame clones, though not all of them. The sample carries about 1 million clones, about 77% recorded once. Sample: memory CD4+ T cells sorted from blood. The receptor source for this set is a man aged 18-30 years in good health. Each CDR3 is given with its conserved first and last residue. D genes are given only for firm matches. The listing skips clone size in some rows; elsewhere it reads once, few, many or a size class.

V	J	D	size	DNA	CDR3
TRBV4-2	TRBJ1-1	NA	NA	TGTGCCAGCAGCTTAGAAAGGAGGTGGGGGGACACTGAAGCTTTCTTT	CASSLERRWGDTEAFF
TRBV5-1	TRBJ1-4	TRBD1	NA	TGCGCCAGCAGCTTAACAGGGGGCTTTAATGAAAAACTGTTTTTT	CASSLTGGFNEKLFF
TRBV28	TRBJ2-7	TRBD2	NA	TGTGCCAGTGGCGCGCTAGCGGGTTGGACCTACGAGCAGTACTTC	CASGALAGWTYEQYF
TRBV15	TRBJ1-6	NA	NA	TGTGCCACCAGCTTACGGAATTCACCCCTCCACTTT	CATSLRNSPLHF
TRBV19	TRBJ1-2	NA	NA	TGTGCCAGTAGTTGGGGGGTTAACTATGGCTACACCTTC	CASSWGVNYGYTF
TRBV2	TRBJ2-7	TRBD1	NA	TGTGCCAGCAGTGAAAGTTGGACAGGCTACGAGCAGTACTTC	CASSESWTGYEQYF
TRBV18	TRBJ2-3	NA	NA	TGTGCCAGCTCACCCGCACTAGCCACAGATACGCAGTATTTT	CASSPALATDTQYF
TRBV4-2	TRBJ2-7	TRBD1	few	TGTGCCAGCAGCAGGGGGACAGGGGGCTACTACGAGCAGTACTTC	CASSRGTGGYYEQYF
TRBV19	TRBJ1-6	NA	NA	TGTGCCAGTAGTATGATGTCCCTATCCAATTCACCCCTCCACTTT	CASSMMSLSNSPLHF
TRBV4-1	TRBJ2-1	TRBD1	NA	TGCGCCAGCAGCCAAGTATCGCTAGGGGGCACTGAGCAGTTCTTC	CASSQVSLGGTEQFF
TRBV27	TRBJ1-1	NA	NA	TGTGCCAGCAGTAAATCCCCGCCGACAGGTTTGACTGAAGCTTTCTTT	CASSKSPPTGLTEAFF
TRBV5-5	TRBJ2-3	TRBD2	NA	TGTGCCAGCAGCCGACTAGCGGGTAAAATAACAGATACGCAGTATTTT	CASSRLAGKITDTQYF
TRBV5-8	TRBJ2-7	NA	NA	TGTGCCAGCAGCCCAACGGGCCGCCCCTACGAGCAGTACTTC	CASSPTGRPYEQYF
TRBV19	TRBJ1-2	NA	NA	TGTGCCAGTAGTTTCAGCGAGATTATACAAACTTATGGCTACACCTTC	CASSFSEIIQTYGYTF
TRBV10-3	TRBJ1-2	TRBD1	NA	TGTGCCATCAGTGTGCAGGGGGCGATCGCTAACTATGGCTACACCTTC	CAISVQGAIANYGYTF
TRBV10-3	TRBJ2-2	NA	NA	TGTGCCATCAGCCGACAGAACACCGGGGAGCTGTTTTTT	CAISRQNTGELFF
TRBV18	TRBJ1-2	NA	few	TGTGCCAGCTCACAGGACACGGACTATGGCTACACCTTC	CASSQDTDYGYTF
TRBV28	TRBJ2-1	TRBD2	NA	TGTGCCAGCATTAACGGGGGGAGCTCCTACAATGAGCAGTTCTTC	CASINGGSSYNEQFF
TRBV18	TRBJ1-2	NA	NA	TGTGCCAGCTCACCAGGCAGCAGAGATGGCTACACCTTC	CASSPGSRDGYTF
TRBV30	TRBJ2-7	NA	once	TGTGCCTGGAGTGAGGGCCTCTCCTACGAGCAGTACTTC	CAWSEGLSYEQYF
TRBV7-6	TRBJ2-3	TRBD2	NA	TGTGCCAGCAGCTTGGGACTAGCGGGCTCACTAGGCACAGATACGCAGTATTTT	CASSLGLAGSLGTDTQYF
TRBV5-1	TRBJ2-7	TRBD2	NA	TGCGCCAGCAGCCAGACAACGGGACTAGCGGGAGGAGAAGGTTTCTACGAGCAGTACTTC	CASSQTTGLAGGEGFYEQYF
TRBV30	TRBJ2-3	NA	NA	TGTGCCTGGAGTGTACTGGTCGGGGCAGATACGCAGTATTTT	CAWSVLVGADTQYF
TRBV27	TRBJ2-1	NA	NA	TGTGCCAGCAGTCCACCGGGGCTCTCCTACAATGAGCAGTTCTTC	CASSPPGLSYNEQFF
TRBV5-1	TRBJ1-2	TRBD1	once	TGCGCCAGCAGCCAGACAGGGATTTCGTCTGGCTACACCTTC	CASSQTGISSGYTF
TRBV2	TRBJ1-5	NA	NA	TGTGCCAGCGCAGGGGATAGCAATCAGCCCCAGCATTTT	CASAGDSNQPQHF
TRBV5-4	TRBJ2-3	TRBD2	NA	TGTGCCAGCAGCGACCTAGCGGGGTCAGATACGCAGTATTTT	CASSDLAGSDTQYF
TRBV5-8	TRBJ2-3	TRBD2	NA	TGTGCCAGCAGCCCGAGGGCTAGCGGGAGTCCGGGGCAGTATTTT	CASSPRASGSPGQYF
TRBV6-1	TRBJ2-7	TRBD1	NA	TGTGCCAGCAGTGAAACGGGACAGGGCCTAGTTGGGGTCAGTCGCGAGCAGTACTTC	CASSETGQGLVGVSREQYF